The TCR beta chain described here comes from a study of blood T cell repertoires in COVID-19. In the study's own analysis: Amplifying reference gene primers gave estimates of nucleated cell counts. Assay: immunoSEQ multiplex PCR; the TCRdb copy retains only in-frame clones and omits some. V, J and clone size are those of that table, while D and trimming were read from the DNA. The data hold 360,000 or so clones, with just under 90% observed a single time. Participants came from some 23 US areas, aged about 18 to 90 years. All recovered Cohort 3 donors got two negative PCRs, got clearance, or saw symptom resolution. The germline V gene encodes CDR1 SGHNT and CDR2 YYREEE (reference sequence). The J segment lost 3 bases and the V segment lost 0 bases, leaving 5 bases of the junction unmatched. The CDR3 runs 16 residues.

The chain employs TRBV5-4 and TRBJ2-3; 9 bases align to TRBD1. The sample taken for sequencing was PBMCs or T cells enriched from blood (not recorded which). This receptor was obtained from a woman aged 25 to 39 who had recovered from COVID-19. CDR3 protein: CASSLAFGQGTDTQYF. The CDR3 DNA is TGTGCCAGCAGCTTGGCCTTCGGACAGGGGACAGATACGCAGTATTTT.